The next 22 T cell receptor beta chains were all read from a single sample in a study of cytomegalovirus exposure and HLA in healthy donors listed by TCRdb under 2017. To prepare the library, the immunoSEQ multiplex PCR assay was applied. A mixture of 60 forward primers for TCR Vbeta segments and 13 reverse primers for TCR Jbeta segments was used in the multiplex PCR. TCRdb took over this immuneACCESS table, retaining in-frame rearrangements with V and J assigned. Such tables are incomplete; in checked studies, under half of the missing clones stem from an unresolved V gene, and the remainder is unexplained. Present in this sample are around 94,000 clones, approximately 88% of which were seen just once. Around 1.9% of the sample is held by the ten biggest clonotypes. The sequenced material came from PBMCs. These receptor sequences come from a man aged 18 to 35 in good health and CMV-seronegative.

This clone was counted only a few times. The chain recombines TRBV19 with TRBJ1-1; no reliable D call. The CDR3 loop spans 17 amino acids. The germline V gene encodes CDR1 LNHDA and CDR2 SQIVND (reference sequence). V was pared by 5 bases and J by 3 bases, with 22 bases between. CDR3 protein: CASSDPPRRRAYTEAFF. The CDR3 DNA reads as TGTGCCAGTAGTGACCCACCCCGCAGGAGGGCCTACACTGAAGCTTTCTTT.

This rearrangement joins TRBV15 to TRBJ1-1; no reliable D call. The germline V and J ends were trimmed by 4 bases and 2 bases, with 11 bases remaining between them. The length of the CDR3 is 14 residues. Germline V lookup: CDR1 LNHNV, CDR2 YYDKDF (reference sequence). CDR3 DNA sequence: TGTGCCACCAGCAAGAGGGTTCTCAACACTGAAGCTTTCTTT. The encoded protein is CATSKRVLNTEAFF.

This chain uses TRBV6-5 with TRBJ2-5; 8 nucleotides align to TRBD1. CDR3 size: 14 residues. J lost 7 bases, V lost 2 bases, and 6 bases had no gene match. The germline V gene has CDR1 MNHEY and CDR2 SVGAGI. CDR3 coding DNA: TGTGCCAGCAGTTACGGGACAGGCAAAGTGACCCAGTACTTC. This codes for CASSYGTGKVTQYF.

This clone was seen just once. The chain has TRBV27 and TRBJ2-2; possible D gene TRBD2, 6 bases. The V gene's germline CDR1 is MNHEY and CDR2 SMNVEV (reference sequence). The V gene lost 5 bases and the J gene lost 5 bases, with 12 bases spanning the gap. The CDR3 is made up of 14 amino acids. CDR3 bases: TGTGCCAGCAGTGTTGCAGGGAGGACCGGGGAGCTGTTTTTT. Protein product: CASSVAGRTGELFF.

The chain combines TRBV6-1 with TRBJ1-2; no firm D call. There are 16 residues in the CDR3. The V end lost 3 bases, the J end lost 8 bases, and 22 bases lay between the germline ends. Germline CDR1 reads MNHNS; CDR2 reads SASEGT. CDR3 sequence (DNA): TGTGCCAGCAGTGACCTGGTCGGGCCTTCATCGGGGGGCTACACCTTC. Amino acid sequence: CASSDLVGPSSGGYTF.

The sample holds one count of this clone. The chain carries TRBV11-2 and TRBJ1-5, with a tentative D call TRBD1 (5 bases). The CDR3 sequence is 15 residues long. Looked up from germline, CDR1 is SGHAT and CDR2 is FQNNGV. Trimming pared 5 bases from V and 6 bases from J, leaving 17 bases between. CDR3 sequence (DNA): TGTGCCAGCAGCCGCGACGGGGGGTTCACTCAGCCCCAGCATTTT. Translated, it gives CASSRDGGFTQPQHF.

The chain recombines TRBV4-1 with TRBJ2-1; 11 bases match TRBD2. The ends lost 2 bases at V and 4 bases at J; junction bases unmatched: 7. The CDR3 totals 17 residues. Germline CDR1 MGHRA, CDR2 YSYEKL. The chain's CDR3 is CASSQLRTSGGYNEQFF. DNA of the CDR3: TGCGCCAGCAGCCAACTACGTACTAGCGGGGGATACAATGAGCAGTTCTTC.

The rearrangement uses TRBV10-3 and TRBJ2-3; weak D call: TRBD1 (6 bases). This CDR3 contains 13 residues. The germline CDR1 and CDR2 sequences are ENHRY and SYGVKD. V lost 6 bases and J 6 bases, leaving 13 bases between the germline ends. CDR3: CAISPGESDTQYF. CDR3 sequence (DNA): TGTGCCATCAGCCCAGGGGAATCGGATACGCAGTATTTT.

The chain combines TRBV7-9 with TRBJ1-2, with 10 positions matching TRBD1. Germline V gene sequence: CDR1 SEHNR, CDR2 FQNEAQ (reference sequence). Germline trimming cut 4 bases from V and 2 bases from J; bases unmatched to any gene: 10. This CDR3 is 17 amino acids long. The DNA for the CDR3 is TGTGCCAGCAGCTCCCGGAGGGAGACAGGGGGCAACTATGGCTACACCTTC. Its translation is CASSSRRETGGNYGYTF.

J is TRBJ1-1 and V is TRBV4-1; 8 bases are a match to TRBD1. V lost 1 base to trimming and J lost 1 base; unmatched junction nucleotides: 11. Looked up from germline, CDR1 is MGHRA and CDR2 is YSYEKL. The CDR3 loop spans 18 amino acids. The CDR3 spells CASSQGVAGGPTNTEAFF. The CDR3 DNA is TGCGCCAGCAGCCAAGGTGTCGCAGGGGGCCCAACGAACACTGAAGCTTTCTTT.

This chain links TRBV5-6 with TRBJ2-7, with D uncertain. The CDR3 covers 13 residues. The V gene lost 1 base and the J gene lost 3 bases, with 8 bases spanning the gap. CDR1 SGHDT and CDR2 YYEEEE come from the germline V gene. The CDR3 spells CASSLFRDYEQYF. CDR3 DNA sequence: TGTGCCAGCAGCTTGTTCCGAGACTACGAGCAGTACTTC.

The chain carries TRBV6-5 and TRBJ1-1, with 7 bases fitting TRBD1. The CDR3 length is 12 residues. The trim removed 8 bases at V and 7 bases at J, leaving 7 bases unmatched. Germline V gene data show CDR1 as MNHEY and CDR2 as SVGAGI. In DNA form, the CDR3 reads TGTGCCAGCCGTCAGGGGGAAAATGAAGCTTTCTTT. This codes for CASRQGENEAFF.

The gene calls are TRBV7-2 and TRBJ2-5; 9 bases fit TRBD2. V was clipped by 0 bases and J by 2 bases; unmatched bases: 4. The CDR3 runs to 16 residues. Germline-derived CDR1 and CDR2 are SGHTA and FQGNSA. This CDR3 reads CASSLAGGGAQETQYF. The CDR3, as DNA: TGTGCCAGCAGCTTAGCCGGCGGGGGGGCACAAGAGACCCAGTACTTC.

The J gene is TRBJ2-7, the V gene TRBV6-6; 10 bases fit TRBD1. CDR1 is MNHNY, CDR2 SVGAGI, per germline (reference sequence). The CDR3 sequence is 15 residues long. Trimming removed 6 bases from V and 2 bases from J; junction bases left unmatched: 7. The CDR3 coding sequence is TGTGCCAGCAGCACCGACAGGGGGCCCGCCTACGAGCAGTACTTC. Translation: CASSTDRGPAYEQYF.

This clone has only one observation. Other nucleotide sequences from this sample produce the same CDR3. This sequence joins TRBV11-2 and TRBJ1-1; D is undetermined. Trimming stripped 3 bases from V and 2 bases from J, with 10 bases between. This CDR3 spans 14 amino acids. CDR1 and CDR2 from the germline V gene are SGHAT and FQNNGV. DNA for the CDR3: TGTGCCAGCAGCTTTGGTCGGGGTAACACTGAAGCTTTCTTT. It translates to CASSFGRGNTEAFF. Filled out from reference TRBV11-2 and TRBJ1-1, the complete variable domain reads EAGVAQSPRYKIIEKRQSVAFWCNPISGHATLYWYQQILGQGPKLLIQFQNNGVVDDSQLPKDRFSAERLKGVDSTLKIQPAKLEDSAVYLCASSFGRGNTEAFFGQGTRLTVV.

The chain joins TRBV29-1 to TRBJ1-2; D perhaps matches TRBD1 (6 bases). Between the trimmed V and J ends, which lost 7 bases and 7 bases, there was a span of 25 bases. The length of the CDR3 is 15 residues. CDR1 and CDR2 (germline): SQVTM, ANQGSEA. The CDR3 nucleotides read TGCAGCGCCCGACCGGGTACGGGGCGCAGGGGTGGCTACACCTTC. Its translation is CSARPGTGRRGGYTF. The full variable domain, in which reference TRBV29-1 and TRBJ1-2 provide the parts outside the CDR3, is SAVISQKPSRDICQRGTSLTIQCQVDSQVTMMFWYRQQPGQSLTLIATANQGSEATYESGFVIDKFPISRPNLTFSTLTVSNMSPEDSSIYLCSARPGTGRRGGYTFGSGTRLTVV.

The gene calls are TRBV29-1 and TRBJ2-1; D is unresolved. Germline CDR1 is SQVTM and CDR2 is ANQGSEA. This CDR3 has 10 amino acids. V lost 4 bases, J lost 10 bases, and 8 bases lay in between. The CDR3 nucleotides are TGCAGCGTTGCGTTGACAGAGCAGTTCTTC. Protein product: CSVALTEQFF.

J is TRBJ2-7 and V is TRBV7-9; TRBD1 is a possible D gene (6 bases). Germline loops: CDR1 SEHNR, CDR2 FQNEAQ (reference sequence). V was trimmed by 3 bases and J by 7 bases, leaving 19 bases between them. This CDR3 is built from 15 residues. Written as DNA, the CDR3 is TGTGCCAGCAGCTTGGGGGCGTTGGGGACGGGGGAGCAGTACTTC. Amino acids: CASSLGALGTGEQYF.

V usage is TRBV6-5 and J usage is TRBJ1-6; no reliable D call. Between the trimmed V and J ends, which lost 2 bases and 9 bases, there was a span of 8 bases. CDR1 and CDR2 (germline): MNHEY, SVGAGI. This CDR3 contains 13 residues. The CDR3 is CASSYQVFSPLHF. The CDR3 region has the DNA TGTGCCAGCAGTTACCAGGTCTTTTCACCCCTCCACTTT.

Comments on this clone: This sample includes further DNA sequences coding for the same CDR3. This chain connects TRBV29-1 to TRBJ2-2, with D perhaps matching TRBD1 (6 bases). The CDR3 is made up of 13 amino acids. Germline V gene data show CDR1 as SQVTM and CDR2 as ANQGSEA. Trimming shortened V by 7 bases and J by 1 base, and 10 bases separated the two germline ends. CDR3 amino acids: CSAKTGNTGELFF. Written as DNA, the CDR3 is TGCAGCGCTAAGACAGGGAACACCGGGGAGCTGTTTTTT.

CDR3 loop: CASSLGDRVLNTEAFF. CDR3 nucleotides: TGTGCCAGCAGCTTAGGGGACAGGGTCTTGAACACTGAAGCTTTCTTT. This chain connects TRBV11-2 to TRBJ1-1; 9 nucleotides align to TRBD1. The V gene end was trimmed by 1 base and the J gene end by 0 bases; junction bases not matched to a gene: 3. The CDR3 has 16 residues. Germline V gene lookup returns CDR1 SGHAT and CDR2 FQNNGV.

The V gene is TRBV6-5, the J gene TRBJ2-1; TRBD2 aligns across 7 bases. The germline V gene encodes CDR1 MNHEY and CDR2 SVGAGI. The CDR3 totals 15 residues. Trimming removed 5 bases from V and 6 bases from J; junction bases left unmatched: 10. Here the CDR3 reads CASSPRASGSNEQFF. CDR3 coding DNA: TGTGCCAGCAGTCCCAGGGCTAGCGGATCCAATGAGCAGTTCTTC.